This T cell receptor (beta chain) was recovered during a study of blood T cell repertoires in COVID-19. Study details: Sites across the United States, Italy and Spain contributed samples from acute and convalescent COVID-19.

The method was immunoSEQ multiplex PCR; TCRdb's version includes in-frame clones alone and lacks a portion of them. The data show under 550,000 clones, about 90% seen once. This receptor was identified in a man younger than 35 with COVID-19, enrolled during active disease. Source material: peripheral blood.

This CDR3 is CASSRTSGEYNEQFF. The CDR3 DNA reads TGTGCCAGCAGTAGGACTAGCGGAGAGTACAATGAGCAGTTCTTC. The V call is TRBV6-5, the J call TRBJ2-1; 10 bases match TRBD2. The CDR3 contains 15 residues. With V trimmed by 5 bases and J by 4 bases, 5 bases remained unmatched. In germline, CDR1 is MNHEY, CDR2 SVGAGI.